Listed below are T cell receptor beta chains from one sample, sequenced in a study of blood T cells in healthy people across ages. TCRdb ran MiXCR on the 5' RACE reads and lists one entry per CDR3 protein. Of around 1,700,000 distinct CDR3 sequences listed, about 28% are singletons. Sequenced input: blood. These receptors all stem from a woman in her twenties or thirties in good health. The CDR3 runs from the conserved cysteine through the conserved F or W. The D gene is left open where the match is weak. Some rows have no size entry. The others give once, few or many, or a class for an expanded clone.

cdr3_nt cdr3_aa clone_size j_call d_call v_call
TGTGCCAGCAGCCAGTATGGAAACGAGCAGTACTTC CASSQYGNEQYF - TRBJ2-7 - TRBV3-1
TGCAGTGCTAGAGGTCTCGGCACAGATACGCAGTATTTT CSARGLGTDTQYF - TRBJ2-3 - TRBV20-1
TGCAGCGTTGAAACGGGCCACGAGCAGTACTTC CSVETGHEQYF - TRBJ2-7 - TRBV29-1
TGTGCCGGCAGCGTTGGCGGGGCAGAGACCCAGTACTTC CAGSVGGAETQYF - TRBJ2-5 - TRBV9
TGCGCCAGCACAGCTAGCGGGGCCGGCCTTGAGCAGTTCTTC CASTASGAGLEQFF many TRBJ2-1 TRBD2 TRBV5-1
TGTGCCAGCAGACCGGGACTAGCGGGAGGGCCGGGTGACAATGAGCAGTTCTTC CASRPGLAGGPGDNEQFF few TRBJ2-1 TRBD2 TRBV25-1
TGTGCCTGGAGTATAGGGACAGAATCACAGGAAGCTTTCTTT CAWSIGTESQEAFF - TRBJ1-1 TRBD1 TRBV30
TGTGCCAGCAGCAACAGGGGAACGACTGGAGAAAACATTCAGTACTTC CASSNRGTTGENIQYF - TRBJ2-4 TRBD1 TRBV6-5
TGTGCCAGCAGCTCTAACGGGGGGGCCCGGGGAGAGACCCAGTACTTC CASSSNGGARGETQYF few TRBJ2-5 TRBD2 TRBV7-3
TGTGCCAGCCGTAGAGATCCGGGACTAGCGGACACAGATTCGCAGTATTTT CASRRDPGLADTDSQYF few TRBJ2-3 TRBD2 TRBV5-5
TGCGCCAGCAGCTTGGCTACAGCAGTCCGTTCCTATGAGCAGTACTTC CASSLATAVRSYEQYF few TRBJ2-7 - TRBV5-1
TGCAGCGCAGACCTAGCGGGGGGGAATGAGCAGTTCTTC CSADLAGGNEQFF - TRBJ2-1 TRBD2 TRBV29-1
TGTGCCAGCAGCCGAGCAGCCTATGGCTACACCTTC CASSRAAYGYTF - TRBJ1-2 - TRBV14
TGTGCCACCAGCAGAGCTGGGAGCTCTGGAAACACCATATATTTT CATSRAGSSGNTIYF few TRBJ1-3 - TRBV15
TGTGCCAGCACCCCAGCGGGGGGGAGCACAGATACGCAGTATTTT CASTPAGGSTDTQYF - TRBJ2-3 TRBD2 TRBV2
TGCAGTGCTATCAGGACTAGCGGGAGCCCATGGGCCAATGAGCAGTTCTTC CSAIRTSGSPWANEQFF few TRBJ2-1 TRBD2 TRBV20-1
TGTGCCAGCAGCCCTCAGACCGCAGTCTCCGGGGAGCTGTTTTTT CASSPQTAVSGELFF - TRBJ2-2 - TRBV9
TGCGCCAGCAGCTTGAATATAGCCCCAGGGGTCACCTACGAGCAGTACTTC CASSLNIAPGVTYEQYF few TRBJ2-7 - TRBV5-1
TGTGCCAGCAGCCCTCGGCAGGGGTACCAAGAGACCCAGTACTTC CASSPRQGYQETQYF few TRBJ2-5 - TRBV11-2
TGCAGTGCTAGAATCCTGGGATGGGAAGGCTACACCTTC CSARILGWEGYTF once TRBJ1-2 - TRBV20-1
TGTGCCAGCAGCGGCAGACTAGCCACCGACCAAGAGACCCAGTACTTC CASSGRLATDQETQYF - TRBJ2-5 TRBD2 TRBV7-9
TGTGCCAGCAGCTTAGCCAGCCGCGTTGACTATGGCTACACCTTC CASSLASRVDYGYTF few TRBJ1-2 - TRBV7-8
TGCAGTGCTAAAGCTTCTGGGGCCAACGTCCTGACTTTC CSAKASGANVLTF once TRBJ2-6 - TRBV20-1
TGTGCCAGCAGCTCAGGGGACAGGGACAATGAGCAGTTCTTC CASSSGDRDNEQFF - TRBJ2-1 TRBD1 TRBV13
TGTGCCATCAGTGGGACCCTAGCGGGGACTAATGAGCAGTTCTTC CAISGTLAGTNEQFF few TRBJ2-1 TRBD2 TRBV10-3
TGTGCCAGCAGTCGGACAGGGAAATACGAGCAGTTCTTC CASSRTGKYEQFF many TRBJ2-1 TRBD1 TRBV12-3/TRBV12-4
TGTGCCAGCAGTGAATTTGTAGGGCGGACCGGGGAGCTGTTTTTT CASSEFVGRTGELFF - TRBJ2-2 - TRBV2
TGTGCCAGCAGACAGGACTACTCCTACGAGCAGTACTTC CASRQDYSYEQYF - TRBJ2-7 - TRBV7-9
TGTGCCAGCAGTTTGTCAGGACACCCGAACACTGAAGCTTTCTTT CASSLSGHPNTEAFF many TRBJ1-1 - TRBV6-5
TGTGTCAGCAGAGGACAGGGGGCCAAAAACATTCAGTACTTC CVSRGQGAKNIQYF few TRBJ2-4 TRBD1 TRBV12-3/TRBV12-4
TGTGCCAGCAGCGTAGACCCAGGAGCCCAAGAGACCCAGTACTTC CASSVDPGAQETQYF few TRBJ2-5 - TRBV9
TGCGCCAGCAGCCCAGGGGAGGCGCATTCACCCCTCCACTTT CASSPGEAHSPLHF few TRBJ1-6 - TRBV5-1
TGTGCCAGCAGTGAAGATGGGCAAGAGACCCAGTACTTC CASSEDGQETQYF many TRBJ2-5 - TRBV2
TGTGCCAGCAGCCCGCCACGTCCGGGACAGGGGGCGAACACAGATACGCAGTATTTT CASSPPRPGQGANTDTQYF - TRBJ2-3 TRBD1 TRBV7-9
TGTGCCAGCAGCCCCCTAGGAGGCAAACCCACCTTTTATGGCTACACCTTC CASSPLGGKPTFYGYTF few TRBJ1-2 - TRBV3-1
TGTGCCAGCAGTGAAAGGGTTAGCGGAGGGGGTGAGCAGTTCTTC CASSERVSGGGEQFF - TRBJ2-1 - TRBV2
TGTGCCAGCAGCTTAGGAGAGGTGGGGATGTATCCTGGCACAGATACGCAGTATTTT CASSLGEVGMYPGTDTQYF - TRBJ2-3 - TRBV7-2